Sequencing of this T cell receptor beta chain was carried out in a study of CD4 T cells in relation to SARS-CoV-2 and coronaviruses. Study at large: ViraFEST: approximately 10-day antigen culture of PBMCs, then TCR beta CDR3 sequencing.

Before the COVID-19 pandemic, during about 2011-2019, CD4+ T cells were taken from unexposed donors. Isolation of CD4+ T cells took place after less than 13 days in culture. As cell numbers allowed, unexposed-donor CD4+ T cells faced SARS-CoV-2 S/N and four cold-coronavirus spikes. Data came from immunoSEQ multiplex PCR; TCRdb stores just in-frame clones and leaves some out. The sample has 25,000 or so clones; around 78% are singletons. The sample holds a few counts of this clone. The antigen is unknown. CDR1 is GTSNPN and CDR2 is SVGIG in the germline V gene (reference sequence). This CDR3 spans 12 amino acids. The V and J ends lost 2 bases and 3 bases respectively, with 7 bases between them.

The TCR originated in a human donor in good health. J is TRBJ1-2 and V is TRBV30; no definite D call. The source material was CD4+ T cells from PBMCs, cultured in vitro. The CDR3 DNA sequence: TGTGCCTGGAGTAACGGGGACTATGGCTACACCTTC. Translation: CAWSNGDYGYTF.